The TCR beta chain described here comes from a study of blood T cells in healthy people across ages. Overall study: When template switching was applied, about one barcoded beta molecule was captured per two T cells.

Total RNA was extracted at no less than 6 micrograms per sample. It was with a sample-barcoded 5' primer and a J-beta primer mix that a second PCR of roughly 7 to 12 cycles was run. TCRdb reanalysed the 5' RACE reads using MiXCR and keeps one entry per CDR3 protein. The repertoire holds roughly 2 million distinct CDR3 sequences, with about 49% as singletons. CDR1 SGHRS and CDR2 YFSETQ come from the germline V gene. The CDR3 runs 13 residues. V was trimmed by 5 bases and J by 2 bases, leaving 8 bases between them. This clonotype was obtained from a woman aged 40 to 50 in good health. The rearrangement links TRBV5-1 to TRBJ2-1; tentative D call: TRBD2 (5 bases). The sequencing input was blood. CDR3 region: CASRGVTYNEQFF. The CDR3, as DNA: TGCGCCAGCAGGGGAGTAACCTACAATGAGCAGTTCTTC.